The TCR beta chain described here comes from a study of cytomegalovirus exposure and HLA in healthy donors. Study-wide results and limits: Most TCR sequences were seen very rarely across donors, but some public TCRs occurred in many. Per a later analysis, under 20,000 TCR beta sequences showed association with HLA alleles at 0.05 false discovery rate.

PCR was performed using 60 Vbeta and 13 Jbeta primers. Data came from immunoSEQ multiplex PCR; TCRdb stores just in-frame clones and leaves some out. The sample records 75,000 to 100,000 clones, 70% to 80% being singletons. The germline CDR1 and CDR2 sequences are SGHDT and YYEEEE. The CDR3 totals 15 residues. V lost 2 bases and J 1 base, leaving 10 bases between the germline ends. Remarks on this clone: Its specificity is not known.

This TCR came from a man between 60 and 75 years old in good health and CMV-seronegative. The rearrangement links TRBV5-6 to TRBJ1-3; D gene ambiguous. Material: PBMCs. As DNA, the CDR3 is TGTGCCAGCAGCTTAGGACTTCTATCTGGAAACACCATATATTTT. The encoded protein is CASSLGLLSGNTIYF.